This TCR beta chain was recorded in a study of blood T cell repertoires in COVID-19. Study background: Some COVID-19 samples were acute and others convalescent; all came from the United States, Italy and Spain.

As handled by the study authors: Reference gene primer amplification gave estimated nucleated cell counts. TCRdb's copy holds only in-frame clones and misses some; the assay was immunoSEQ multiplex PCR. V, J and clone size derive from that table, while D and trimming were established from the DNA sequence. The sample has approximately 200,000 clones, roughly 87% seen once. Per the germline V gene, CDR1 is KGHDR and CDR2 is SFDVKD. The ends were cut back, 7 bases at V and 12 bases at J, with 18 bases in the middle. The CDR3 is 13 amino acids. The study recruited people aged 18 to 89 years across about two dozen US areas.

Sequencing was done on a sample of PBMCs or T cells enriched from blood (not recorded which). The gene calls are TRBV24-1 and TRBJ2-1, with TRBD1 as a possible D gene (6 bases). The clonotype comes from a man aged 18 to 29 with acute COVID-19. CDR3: CATRDPGARAQFF. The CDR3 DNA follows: TGTGCCACCAGAGATCCAGGGGCCCGGGCGCAGTTCTTC.